This is a list of T cell receptor beta chains from one sample in a study of identical twins. TCRdb used MiXCR to reprocess the 5' RACE reads, holding one entry per CDR3 protein. The sample holds roughly 1,500,000 distinct CDR3 sequences, around a third seen once. Sequencing used cord blood. The receptors here all came from a newborn girl in good health. Both conserved end residues are part of each CDR3. Each record gives: J gene, clone size, V gene, D gene, CDR3 DNA, CDR3 protein. A D gene is named only where the DNA matches it firmly. Clone sizes are given selectively: once, few, many, or a class where the clone is expanded.

TRBJ2-4	few	TRBV6-6	TRBD1	TGTGCCAGCAGTCCACAACCGACAGGGGCCAAAAACATTCAGTACTTC	CASSPQPTGAKNIQYF
TRBJ2-5	few	TRBV20-1	NA	TGCAGTGCTATCCCAGGGGAATACCAAGAGACCCAGTACTTC	CSAIPGEYQETQYF
TRBJ1-5	NA	TRBV27	NA	TGTGCCAGCAGTTTAGGTCGGGGAAATCGGCCCCAGCATTTT	CASSLGRGNRPQHF
TRBJ2-5	many	TRBV29-1	NA	TGCAGCGTTGAAGTCCAGGCCAACCAAGAGACCCAGTACTTC	CSVEVQANQETQYF
TRBJ1-4	NA	TRBV7-2	NA	TGTGCCAGCAGCTCCGGACCGCGGATAAATGAAAAACTGTTTTTT	CASSSGPRINEKLFF
TRBJ2-7	few	TRBV7-8	NA	TGTGCCAGCAGCTTCCAGTCCTACAATGAGCAGTACTTC	CASSFQSYNEQYF
TRBJ1-3	once	TRBV20-1	TRBD1	TGCAGTGCTATTGACAGGGGGTCTGGAAACACCATATATTTT	CSAIDRGSGNTIYF
TRBJ2-7	few	TRBV20-1	NA	TGCAGTGCTAGAGAGATGCACTACGAGCAGTACTTC	CSAREMHYEQYF
TRBJ2-7	few	TRBV12-3/TRBV12-4	NA	TGTGCCAGCAGTCGGGGATCGAGGACCTACGAGCAGTACTTC	CASSRGSRTYEQYF
TRBJ1-1	few	TRBV10-3	NA	TGTGGTACAGGCGAGGGTACTGAAGCTTTCTTT	CGTGEGTEAFF
TRBJ2-5	NA	TRBV6-1	TRBD2	TGTGCCAGCAGGTGGGGACTAGCGGAAAGCTCCTACAATGAGCAGTACTTC	CASRWGLAESSYNEQYF
TRBJ2-5	few	TRBV21-1	NA	TGTGCCAGCAGCAAAGTTTCTTTGGTTCAAGGGGCTAGGTGGGAGCAGTACTTC	CASSKVSLVQGARWEQYF
TRBJ1-2	NA	TRBV5-1	NA	TGCGCCAGCAGCGTACAGGGAGAGCATGGCTACACCTTC	CASSVQGEHGYTF
TRBJ2-5	NA	TRBV27	NA	TGTGCCAGCAGTTTTTCTAGACTTTTCCAAGAGACCCAGTACTTC	CASSFSRLFQETQYF
TRBJ2-5	NA	TRBV18	NA	TGTGCCAGCTCACCCACGAATCGGGGAGAGACCCAGTACTTC	CASSPTNRGETQYF
TRBJ2-5	once	TRBV7-2	TRBD2	TGTGCCAGCAGCTTATACCCCCGGGCTAGCGGGGACAATGAGCAGTACTTC	CASSLYPRASGDNEQYF
TRBJ1-2	NA	TRBV5-1	NA	TGCGCCAGCAGCTCCCGATCCACAGGTGGCTACACCTTC	CASSSRSTGGYTF
TRBJ1-6	NA	TRBV27	NA	TGTGCCAGCAGTTTATCCAAGGGGTTACCCCTCCACTTT	CASSLSKGLPLHF
TRBJ1-4	few	TRBV29-1	NA	TGCAGCGGGAGACGGTCAACTAATGAAAAACTGTTTTTT	CSGRRSTNEKLFF
TRBJ2-3	NA	TRBV12-5	NA	TGTGCTAGTGCCCGGACGGTGGGCACAGATACGCAGTATTTT	CASARTVGTDTQYF
TRBJ2-2	NA	TRBV12-3/TRBV12-4	NA	TGTGCCAGCAGTTCCGGGACAGAGATCACCGGGGGGCTGTTTTTT	CASSSGTEITGGLFF
TRBJ1-6	few	TRBV6-4	TRBD1	TGTGCCAGCAGTGACAAGACAGGGGGCATCAATTCACCCCTCCACTTT	CASSDKTGGINSPLHF
TRBJ2-3	NA	TRBV7-2	TRBD2	TGTGCCAGCAGCCAGCAGACTAGCGGGAGAGTAGATACGCAGTATTTT	CASSQQTSGRVDTQYF
TRBJ2-1	NA	TRBV11-2	NA	TGTGCCAGCAGCTTTACCGCAACCGGGAGTGAGCAGTTCTTC	CASSFTATGSEQFF
TRBJ2-1	NA	TRBV11-1	NA	TGTGCCAGCAGCTTAGGGGCCTTAGGGGATGAGCAGTTCTTC	CASSLGALGDEQFF
TRBJ1-2	NA	TRBV10-1	NA	TGCGCCAGCAGTGTAAGACAGGCGCTCTATGGCTACACCTTC	CASSVRQALYGYTF
TRBJ2-3	NA	TRBV10-3	TRBD1	TGTGCCATCAGGCTGACAGGGGCAGATACGCAGTATTTT	CAIRLTGADTQYF
TRBJ1-2	NA	TRBV7-6	TRBD1	TGTGCCAGCAGAACAGGGGTCCGCGATGGCTACACCTTC	CASRTGVRDGYTF
TRBJ2-7	many	TRBV2	TRBD2	TGTGCCAGCAGTGAAAGACTAGCGGGAGTGTTGGGCGAGCAGTACTTC	CASSERLAGVLGEQYF
TRBJ2-1	few	TRBV7-2	TRBD1	TGTGCCAGCAGCCTTGGACAGGGGTCCTACGAGCAGTTCTTC	CASSLGQGSYEQFF
TRBJ2-3	many	TRBV20-1	TRBD2	TGCAGTGCTACCGGACTAGCGGGGACCCAAGATACGCAGTATTTT	CSATGLAGTQDTQYF
TRBJ2-3	many	TRBV20-1	TRBD1	TGCAGTGGAAGGGGGCAAGTAACAGATACGCAGTATTTT	CSGRGQVTDTQYF
TRBJ1-1	few	TRBV7-9	TRBD1	TGTGCCAGCAGCCCTGCAGGGGACAGTGAAGCTTTCTTT	CASSPAGDSEAFF
TRBJ2-1	few	TRBV2	TRBD2	TGTGCCAGCAGTGGTCGACTAGCGGGGATCTACAATGAGCAGTTCTTC	CASSGRLAGIYNEQFF
TRBJ1-1	NA	TRBV12-3/TRBV12-4	NA	TGTGCCAGCAGTCCGGAACAGGGAACTAACACTGAAGCTTTCTTT	CASSPEQGTNTEAFF
TRBJ2-3	NA	TRBV28	NA	TGTGCCAGCAGCGCCGGGACATTTAGCACAGATACGCAGTATTTT	CASSAGTFSTDTQYF
TRBJ2-7	few	TRBV5-1	NA	TGCGCCAGCAGCCCCTATACCGTATACGAGCAGTACTTC	CASSPYTVYEQYF
TRBJ1-5	few	TRBV6-6	NA	TGTGCCAGCAGTTCGACAACTAATCAGCCCCAGCATTTT	CASSSTTNQPQHF
TRBJ2-7	few	TRBV12-3/TRBV12-4	NA	TGTGCCAGCAGTCGAGGGGGACCGATCTCCTACGAGCAGTACTTC	CASSRGGPISYEQYF
TRBJ2-7	many	TRBV4-1	TRBD1	TGCGCCAGCAGCCATCTCGGGACAGGGGCCTACGAGCAGTACTTC	CASSHLGTGAYEQYF
TRBJ2-7	few	TRBV29-1	NA	TGCAGCGTTGTCAGGGAAGGTTCCTCCTACGAGCAGTACTTC	CSVVREGSSYEQYF